The 13 T cell receptor beta chains given below trace back to one sample, sequenced in a study of CD8 T cells in ankylosing spondylitis. TCRdb reanalysed the 5' RACE reads using MiXCR and keeps one entry per CDR3 protein. The repertoire holds roughly 120,000 distinct CDR3 sequences, with 7% as singletons. What was sequenced was blood, either unsorted or a sorted T cell fraction (not recorded which). The receptors shown here come from a male donor with ankylosing spondylitis or in good health (not recorded which).

The CDR3, as DNA: TGTGCCAGCAGTGGTCCCCGGGACAGGGGAAGAGATACGCAGTATTTT. Translating gives CASSGPRDRGRDTQYF. V is TRBV6-2 or TRBV6-3 and J is TRBJ2-3; 10 nucleotides line up with TRBD1. Unmatched junction bases numbered 10, after V lost 5 bases and J lost 5 bases. The CDR3 extends over 16 amino acids. The germline V gene has CDR1 MNHEY and CDR2 SVGEGT.

This clonotype was observed many times. The rearrangement joins TRBV7-2 to TRBJ1-5, with TRBD1 matching 7 bases. CDR3 length: 16 residues. Germline values: CDR1 SGHTA, CDR2 FQGNSA. V gave up 5 bases and J gave up 0 bases; unmatched junction bases: 7. In DNA form, the CDR3 reads TGTGCCAGCAGCACCCGACAGGGAGGTAGCAATCAGCCCCAGCATTTT. This encodes CASSTRQGGSNQPQHF.

This clonotype was seen only a few times. The V and J genes are TRBV12-5 and TRBJ1-1; D unclear. From germline, CDR1 is LGHNT and CDR2 FRNRAP. The CDR3 consists of 16 residues. The V and J ends lost 7 bases and 0 bases respectively, with 18 bases between them. The CDR3 spells CASAFWSGGMNTEAFF. Written as DNA, the CDR3 is TGTGCTAGTGCCTTTTGGTCGGGAGGTATGAACACTGAAGCTTTCTTT.

Ten or more counts support this clonotype. The chain combines TRBV12-3 or TRBV12-4 with TRBJ2-1; 10 bases map to TRBD2. CDR3 length: 15 residues. J was trimmed by 6 bases and V by 6 bases; bases with no gene match: 8. The CDR3 nucleotides are TGTGCCAGCAGAACCGGGACTAGCGAGACCAATGAGCAGTTCTTC. Residues: CASRTGTSETNEQFF.

This clonotype was seen many times. V and J are TRBV25-1 and TRBJ2-5; TRBD1 matches at 8 bases. Germline loops: CDR1 MGHDK, CDR2 SYGVNS. The CDR3 sequence is 14 residues long. V was clipped by 1 base and J by 3 bases; unmatched bases: 1. The chain's CDR3 is CASSEWGQEETQYF. The CDR3 DNA sequence: TGTGCCAGCAGTGAATGGGGACAGGAAGAGACCCAGTACTTC.

This clonotype was detected ten times or more. The chain combines TRBV7-2 with TRBJ2-5; 8 nucleotides align to TRBD2. V gave up 5 bases and J gave up 7 bases; unmatched junction bases: 9. This CDR3 has 14 residues. Germline-derived CDR1 and CDR2 are SGHTA and FQGNSA. The CDR3 coding sequence is TGTGCCAGCAGCCATAGCGGGGCCCTGGGGACCCAGTACTTC. Amino acids: CASSHSGALGTQYF.

Many counts were recorded for this clonotype. V and J are TRBV19 and TRBJ2-7; tentative D call: TRBD1 (6 bases). The CDR3 loop spans 13 amino acids. Germline V CDR1 and CDR2: LNHDA, SQIVND (reference sequence). V was pared by 5 bases and J by 2 bases, with 10 bases between. CDR3 sequence reads: CASSGTSTYEQYF. CDR3 DNA: TGTGCCAGTAGTGGGACATCAACCTACGAGCAGTACTTC.

This clonotype was seen at least ten times. The CDR3 sequence is CASSIGRPAYEQYF. In DNA, the CDR3 is TGTGCCAGCAGTATCGGCAGGCCTGCCTACGAGCAGTACTTC. This rearrangement joins TRBV6-1 to TRBJ2-7; D not resolved. CDR3 length: 14 amino acids. Germline CDR1 is MNHNS and CDR2 is SASEGT. Trimming cost V 5 bases and J 2 bases, with 13 bases left between them.

This clonotype was observed many times. This chain uses TRBV7-3 with TRBJ2-7; 8 bases match TRBD2. CDR3 length: 16 residues. Unmatched junction bases numbered 8, after V lost 2 bases and J lost 2 bases. Germline V gene sequence: CDR1 SGHTA, CDR2 FQGTGA. The CDR3 nucleotides read TGTGCCAGCAGCTTACGGAGTGGTAGCGGGACCTACGAGCAGTACTTC. This gives the protein CASSLRSGSGTYEQYF.

This clonotype was seen many times. The chain employs TRBV5-1 and TRBJ2-1; TRBD2 matches at 9 bases. Germline V gives CDR1 SGHRS, CDR2 YFSETQ. V trimming: 0 bases; J trimming: 3 bases; junction bases outside the gene matches: 10. The CDR3 has 18 amino acids. CDR3 loop: CASSLGGSGRSGYNEQFF. The CDR3 coding sequence is TGCGCCAGCAGCTTGGGGGGTAGCGGGAGAAGTGGCTACAATGAGCAGTTCTTC. Full variable domain (missing parts from reference TRBV5-1 and TRBJ2-1): KAGVTQTPRYLIKTRGQQVTLSCSPISGHRSVSWYQQTPGQGLQFLFEYFSETQRNKGNFPGRFSGRQFSNSRSEMNVSTLELGDSALYLCASSLGGSGRSGYNEQFFGPGTRLTVL.

This clonotype was counted ten times or more. The gene calls are TRBV5-5 and TRBJ1-2; unclear D gene. The CDR3 totals 15 residues. The germline V gene has CDR1 SGHKS and CDR2 YYEKEE (reference sequence). V shed 4 bases and J shed 3 bases, with 16 bases lying between them. The CDR3 protein is CASSPTLEVYYGYTF. The CDR3 nucleotides read TGTGCCAGCAGCCCGACCTTGGAAGTCTACTATGGCTACACCTTC.

This clonotype was detected ten times or more. V and J are TRBV20-1 and TRBJ1-2, with D possibly matching TRBD1 (5 bases). Germline V CDR1 and CDR2: DFQATT, SNEGSKA (reference sequence). Trimming pared 3 bases from V and 0 bases from J, leaving 11 bases between. The CDR3 is 14 amino acids. DNA for the CDR3: TGCAGTGCTAGTGGGGGGGTAGCTAACTATGGCTACACCTTC. The encoded protein is CSASGGVANYGYTF.

At least ten counts were recorded for this clonotype. The rearrangement links TRBV4-3 to TRBJ1-6; D not resolved. The CDR3 consists of 16 residues. The germline CDR1 and CDR2 sequences are LGHNA and YSLEER. The V end lost 0 bases, the J end lost 5 bases, and 11 bases lay between the germline ends. CDR3 in DNA: TGCGCCAGCAGCCAAGATTCGCACACAGATAATTCACCCCTCCACTTT. Translated, it gives CASSQDSHTDNSPLHF.